This T cell receptor beta chain was recorded in a study of shared clonotypes between healthy human individuals (dated by TCRdb to the early 2020s). For the wider study: A few men and a couple of women, aged 18 to 49 years, made up the cohort. Different laboratories and diverse techniques were used to prepare libraries and sequence TCR repertoires, to increase sequencing depth and limit assay-specific biases. For each donor, CD4 naive and CD4 memory were each given three plates, CD8 naive was given two plates, and CD8 memory was given one plate. Leukapheresis yielded between about 0.9 and 9 billion PBMCs per donor. To estimate repertoire size and how much clonotype sharing occurs between individuals, the study deeply sequenced the blood TCR repertoires of 5 or 6 healthy adults. Study-level results and caveats: Higher generation probabilities were observed for clonotypes shared by all four sorted-subset donors than for non-shared clonotypes. Sharing across several donors was observed for approximately 5% of naive CD4, over 3% of naive CD8, over 2% of memory CD4, and around 0.4% of memory CD8 clonotypes. Incomplete sequencing was indicated by rarefaction of sorted-subset datasets, despite the large sequencing depth. Pairwise subsampling led to the expectation that sequencing depth would affect the degree of clonotype sharing among donors. The genetic and exposure-history diversity represented was limited by the small number of donors. Naive subsets generally had larger estimated clonotype richness than memory subsets did. Sampling was limited to blood, and TCR repertoires in tissue likely differ from TCR repertoires in blood.

TCR CDR3 regions were amplified from genomic DNA by multiplex PCR using the deep immunoSEQ assay. Genomic DNA extracted from each cell subset was distributed evenly over all wells of several immunoSEQ 96-well plates, and each plate served as one replicate. Each replicate PCR for sorted subsets received 200 ng genomic DNA, equal to around 32,000 T cell genomes. The purified libraries were quantified using a Qubit 3.0 fluorometer, sized with a Bioanalyzer 2100, and then quantified again using the KAPA Library Quantification kit. Every immunoSEQ 96-well plate was sequenced on a dedicated single-read 150-cycle Illumina NextSeq 550 flow cell. Under the source paper's analysis protocol: Because only junctional sequences without quality scores were contained in the immunoSEQ output, filtering matching that applied to full-length reads could not be performed. To assign V/J genes and CDR3, sequences were annotated using PyIR, a Python wrapper for IgBLAST v1.9, with IMGT germline references. Reads with weak V/J assignments (E-value above 1e-6), missing CDR3, stop codons, out-of-frame junctions, or ambiguous translated residues were removed. V3J clonotypes were defined by identical inferred V gene, J gene, and CDR3 amino acid sequence. The percentage overlap between two repertoires was calculated by dividing the number of shared unique clonotypes by the size of the smaller repertoire. Repertoire richness was assessed with RTK rarefaction, the Chao1 estimator, and Recon v2.1 estimates of unobserved clonotypes. Generation probabilities were computed with OLGA for all TCRbeta clonotypes obtained by the gDNA method from a few donors. TCRdb mirrors the immuneACCESS table, restricted to in-frame sequences. Some clones are absent from its copies; in checked studies, under half trace to an unresolved V gene, and the reason for the others is unknown. V, J and clone size are taken as reported in that table, and D and trimming were inferred from the DNA itself. The sample profile shows some 1 million clones; roughly 80% of them were found once. Less than 1.5% of the sample goes to the ten largest clones.

This clone was seen a few times. The target of this receptor is not known. The record has no base qualities; no much larger clone is one base away. Donors were healthy HIV-negative adults with no recently reported acute infections or vaccinations. Only Caucasian adults living in Nashville, Tennessee, USA were represented among the donors. CD4+ T cells were enriched by magnetic negative selection, after which naive cells were positively selected on CD45RA and the negative fraction was taken as the memory subset. After blood collection by leukapheresis, PBMCs were isolated using Ficoll-Histopaque density gradient centrifugation and then cryopreserved in the vapor phase of liquid nitrogen. Analytical flow cytometry was used to check the purity and quantity of every magnetically sorted T cell population. Genomic DNA was isolated from each sorted fraction and quantified by UV absorbance on a Nanodrop 2000c.

The CDR3 spans 12 residues, from the cysteine through the phenylalanine. The only DNA kept is the CDR3, 36 bases in frame from the first base. Deletion took 4 bases off V and 1 base off J, with a span of 4 bases between the germline ends. The germline V gene provides CDR1 ENHRY and CDR2 SYGVKD. The chain uses TRBV10-3 and TRBJ1-1; the D gene is unclear. The TCR comes from a man aged 18 to 35 in good health. The sample taken for sequencing was memory CD4+ T cells sorted from blood. This specimen's cell subset or site label, per the study, means: CD45RA-negative fraction. The sequenced DNA is TGTGCCATCAGTGGAGGGAACACTGAAGCTTTCTTT. This gives the protein CAISGGNTEAFF.